This record covers a single T cell receptor beta chain. Its antigen is unidentified. The V gene's germline CDR1 is SQVTM and CDR2 ANQGSEA. CDR3 size: 17 residues. V lost 6 bases to trimming and J lost 2 bases, with 23 bases between them. The data originate from a study of CD8+ T cells in alopecia areata. Overall study: Scoring of treated patients' severity used the percentage of affected scalp area.

Treatment indicated: oral pan-JAK inhibitor, 5-10 mg twice daily. Extracted RNA was reverse transcribed, and the resulting cDNA served as sequencing template. The assay was immunoSEQ multiplex PCR, and TCRdb's table has in-frame clones only and misses some. The sample lists about 39,000 clones; roughly 65% were seen once. General study results and limits: Numerous clones, expanded in lesions, remained in scalp and blood during tofacitinib. On tofacitinib, scalp clonality and expanded CD8+ clones among top 100 fell significantly.

This TCR was sampled from a human donor with alopecia areata. The sample consisted of CD8+ T cells sorted from blood, taken at week 4, from a patient treated with tofacitinib. The chain uses TRBV29-1 and TRBJ2-1; weak D call: TRBD2 (6 bases). The CDR3 DNA sequence: TGCAGCGTAACCCCTATTGAAACCCGGAGGGCCTACAATGAGCAGTTCTTC. This encodes CSVTPIETRRAYNEQFF.